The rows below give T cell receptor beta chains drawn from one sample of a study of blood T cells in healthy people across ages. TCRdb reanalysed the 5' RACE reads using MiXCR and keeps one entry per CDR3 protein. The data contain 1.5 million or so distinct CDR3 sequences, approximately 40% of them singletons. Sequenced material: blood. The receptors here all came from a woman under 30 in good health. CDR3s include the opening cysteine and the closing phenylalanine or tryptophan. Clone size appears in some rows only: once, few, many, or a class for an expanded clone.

CASSEVGRDNEQFF TRBV6-1 . TRBJ2-1
CAWSVRGMWTEAFF TRBV30 . TRBJ1-1
CASSPPGGPLLDTQYF TRBV28 few TRBJ2-3
CASSPTTSNEQFF TRBV9 . TRBJ2-1
CASRTLLDGGQNPYEQYF TRBV27 . TRBJ2-7
CASRAFNTGELFF TRBV27 . TRBJ2-2
CASSGYYYTDTQYF TRBV25-1 . TRBJ2-3
CASSLLAPETQYF TRBV12-3/TRBV12-4 few TRBJ2-5
CASSLAGLANDEQYF TRBV7-2 . TRBJ2-7
CSVVREEAFF TRBV29-1 . TRBJ1-1
CASTLGITGELFF TRBV7-9 . TRBJ2-2
CASSLVRGTYEQYF TRBV11-2 few TRBJ2-7
CASSPTSGIVNEQFF TRBV2 few TRBJ2-1
CASSSGSGGNEQYF TRBV5-1 . .
CASSAALDRGHLGYTF TRBV6-1 . TRBJ1-2
CASSYSPMAGGNSPLHF TRBV6-5 . TRBJ1-6
CSAAGGTGARSPLHF TRBV20-1 . TRBJ1-6
CSASRTSLETQYF TRBV20-1 . TRBJ2-5
CSVRGGVGQGAGGYTF TRBV29-1 . TRBJ1-2
CAAQKRTSGSITEETQYF TRBV5-1 . TRBJ2-5
CATFRGAFYNEQFF TRBV12-3/TRBV12-4 . TRBJ2-1
CAWSVTQGNYEQYF TRBV30 . TRBJ2-7
CASSLNSGTDTQYF TRBV7-8 . TRBJ2-3
CASSLPQHGYTF TRBV7-9 . TRBJ1-2
CASSMRLAGGNNEQYF TRBV5-1 . TRBJ2-7
CSARGGGRTEVRTDTQYF TRBV20-1 many TRBJ2-3
CSADRTGAWEQYF TRBV20-1 . TRBJ2-4
CSAAYPSDSNTEAFF TRBV29-1 . TRBJ1-1
CASSSSLSEQFF TRBV7-3 few TRBJ2-1
CASSSGTEKNIQYF TRBV3-1 . TRBJ2-4
CASSLAGLAGSTYEQYF TRBV7-2 . TRBJ2-7
CASSQYAADPNTEAFF TRBV3-1 few TRBJ1-1
CASSPKYGNTEAFF TRBV3-1 . TRBJ1-1
CASSQLIGRRNNEQFF TRBV3-1 few TRBJ2-1
CASSHRWTEETQYF TRBV14 few TRBJ2-5
CASSLGQGSGGYTF TRBV5-1 many TRBJ1-2
CASTATPYNEQYF TRBV6-1 few .
CASSQEMWDREADTQYF TRBV4-2 few TRBJ2-3
CAIRGQGLSEQYF TRBV10-3 few TRBJ2-7
CASRTRGLYNEQFF TRBV2 . TRBJ2-1
CSCSSGGLLSSYEQYF TRBV20-1 few TRBJ2-7
CASRLGDVVTQYF TRBV12-3/TRBV12-4 . TRBJ2-5
CASSVGIAGQETQYF TRBV9 . TRBJ2-5
CASSSLWVRQGVYNEQYF TRBV12-3/TRBV12-4 . .
CAISDGRVGGNTEAFF TRBV10-3 . TRBJ1-1
CSARDSKRAPLYEQYF TRBV20-1 few TRBJ2-7
CASSLRPGTGFHGYTF TRBV6-6 once TRBJ1-2
CSASSTRSADTQYF TRBV20-1 . TRBJ2-3
CASSEAAGAGTDTQYF TRBV6-1 . TRBJ2-3
CASSVEQGGGEQFF TRBV9 . TRBJ2-1
CASSLRGENTGELFF TRBV5-1 few TRBJ2-2
CSAYPRGRDPNEQFF TRBV20-1 . TRBJ2-1
CASSFTGRIYGYTF TRBV28 few TRBJ1-2
CASSVDGTGGSYNEQFF TRBV9 . TRBJ2-1
CASTAGGPSYNEQFF TRBV27 few TRBJ2-1
CSTADVGNEQFF TRBV29-1 . TRBJ2-1
CASSKLAGLHNEQYF TRBV7-2 . .